These 32 T cell receptor beta chains originate from one sample sequenced in a study of early T cells in non-severe SARS-CoV-2 infection. TCRdb reprocessed the 5' RACE reads with MiXCR, giving one entry per CDR3 protein. This table holds about 81,000 distinct CDR3 sequences, roughly 6% found once. The sample comprised whole blood. All receptors derive from an adult who was a healthcare worker with PCR-confirmed SARS-CoV-2 infection or an uninfected control (not recorded which).

The V and J genes are TRBV11-2 and TRBJ1-5; D remains ambiguous. The germline V gene has CDR1 SGHAT and CDR2 FQNNGV. Trimming removed 8 bases from V and 0 bases from J, with 14 bases in between. The CDR3 spans 15 residues. The CDR3 is CASSSTPDSNQPQHF. CDR3 nucleotides: TGTGCCAGCTCGTCTACGCCGGATAGCAATCAGCCCCAGCATTTT.

There are a few counts of this clonotype. The J gene is TRBJ2-7, the V gene TRBV29-1, with 8 nucleotides matching TRBD2. The J segment lost 3 bases and the V segment lost 0 bases, leaving 4 bases of the junction unmatched. The CDR3 spans 14 residues. Per germline, CDR1 SQVTM and CDR2 ANQGSEA. The CDR3 spells CSVEDSSGDYEQYF. DNA for the CDR3: TGCAGCGTTGAAGACAGTAGCGGGGACTACGAGCAGTACTTC.

This clonotype was found a few times. The V gene is TRBV20-1, the J gene TRBJ1-1; D remains unclear. There are 13 residues in the CDR3. Germline lookup yields CDR1 DFQATT and CDR2 SNEGSKA (reference sequence). V was cut by 3 bases and J by 3 bases, with 11 bases left in between. CDR3 amino acids: CSASSGGDTEAFF. CDR3 nucleotide sequence: TGCAGTGCTAGTTCCGGCGGGGACACTGAAGCTTTCTTT.

This clonotype was observed many times. J is TRBJ2-1 and V is TRBV11-3; 7 nucleotides align to TRBD2. Unmatched junction bases numbered 8, after V lost 5 bases and J lost 7 bases. This CDR3 spans 14 amino acids. The germline gives CDR1 SGHNT, CDR2 YENEEA. The CDR3 region is CASSRSGIQNEQFF. The CDR3, as DNA: TGTGCCAGCAGCCGGAGCGGGATTCAGAATGAGCAGTTCTTC.

The chain joins TRBV6-6 to TRBJ2-5; 10 nucleotides agree with TRBD2. Germline V CDR1 and CDR2: MNHNY, SVGAGI (reference sequence). The V gene end was trimmed by 0 bases and the J gene end by 2 bases; junction bases not matched to a gene: 9. The CDR3 consists of 18 residues. The CDR3 sequence is CASSYSSLAGVGQETQYF. The CDR3 DNA is TGTGCCAGCAGTTACTCGAGTCTAGCGGGGGTTGGACAAGAGACCCAGTACTTC.

This sequence joins TRBV7-9 and TRBJ2-3; D gene unclear. The V and J ends lost 2 bases and 14 bases respectively, with 14 bases between them. Germline V gene lookup returns CDR1 SEHNR and CDR2 FQNEAQ (reference sequence). The CDR3 extends over 12 amino acids. The CDR3 DNA is TGTGCCAGCAGCTTATCCGCGGACCCCCCGTATTTT. This codes for CASSLSADPPYF.

This clonotype was seen at least ten times. The rearrangement links TRBV30 to TRBJ2-7, with 8 bases aligning to TRBD1. Germline V gives CDR1 GTSNPN, CDR2 SVGIG (reference sequence). The length of the CDR3 is 13 residues. V dropped 4 bases and J dropped 6; count of bases not matched to a gene: 8. The CDR3 is CAWNPGQGAEQYF. DNA for the CDR3: TGTGCCTGGAACCCTGGACAGGGAGCCGAGCAGTACTTC.

This clonotype was seen only a few times. This chain connects TRBV6-1 to TRBJ2-7, with D perhaps TRBD1 (5 bases). Germline CDR1 and CDR2: MNHNS and SASEGT. The CDR3 runs 13 residues. V shed 7 bases and J shed 6 bases, with 16 bases lying between them. The CDR3 here is CASNKGRDSEQYF. The CDR3 DNA is TGTGCCAGCAATAAGGGGCGAGATTCCGAGCAGTACTTC.

Many counts were recorded for this clonotype. The rearrangement uses TRBV7-9 and TRBJ2-2; D ambiguous. Germline-derived CDR1 and CDR2 are SEHNR and FQNEAQ (reference sequence). V was pared by 3 bases and J by 2 bases, with 10 bases between. This CDR3 region has 15 residues. The CDR3 DNA reads TGTGCCAGCAGCTTCGGAAACGGAAACACCGGGGAGCTGTTTTTT. Its protein product is CASSFGNGNTGELFF.

This clonotype was seen at least ten times. V usage is TRBV20-1 and J usage is TRBJ1-4; D gene uncertain. The CDR3 contains 13 residues. V was clipped by 3 bases and J by 6 bases, with 11 bases between them. Germline V CDR1 and CDR2: DFQATT, SNEGSKA (reference sequence). In nucleotides, the CDR3 is TGCAGTGCTAGGAACAGTCTTGATGAAAAACTGTTTTTT. Translating gives CSARNSLDEKLFF.

This clonotype was picked up many times. This chain links TRBV28 with TRBJ1-3; D perhaps matches TRBD1 (5 bases). Per germline, CDR1 MDHEN and CDR2 SYDVKM. There are 15 residues in the CDR3. V lost 1 base, J lost 1 base, and 8 bases lay in between. In DNA, the CDR3 is TGTGCCAGCAGTTTATTAAGGGGATCTGGAAACACCATATATTTT. It codes for CASSLLRGSGNTIYF.

The gene calls are TRBV7-2 and TRBJ2-5; D is uncertain. V shed 5 bases and J shed 2 bases, with 15 bases lying between them. The CDR3 has 15 residues. The germline CDR1 and CDR2 sequences are SGHTA and FQGNSA. CDR3 nucleotides: TGTGCCAGCAGCAACCCGTTGGTGAAGCAAGAGACCCAGTACTTC. Translating it yields CASSNPLVKQETQYF.

V and J are TRBV28 and TRBJ2-7; 9 bases line up with TRBD1. Germline CDR1 reads MDHEN; CDR2 reads SYDVKM. Unmatched junction bases numbered 9, after V lost 4 bases and J lost 5 bases. The CDR3 totals 15 residues. This chain's CDR3 is CASSSSGTGKDEQYF. The CDR3 coding sequence is TGTGCCAGCAGTTCATCCGGGACAGGGAAAGACGAGCAGTACTTC.

The table lists this clonotype with many counts. The genes are TRBV20-1 and TRBJ1-3; D unclear. This CDR3 comprises 12 residues. Deletions cut 5 bases from V and 2 bases from J, with 7 bases between. CDR1 is DFQATT and CDR2 is SNEGSKA in the germline V gene (reference sequence). Here the CDR3 reads CSAVYAGNTIYF. CDR3 sequence (DNA): TGCAGTGCTGTCTATGCTGGAAACACCATATATTTT.

This clonotype was counted at least ten times. The chain employs TRBV7-9 and TRBJ1-6; no clear D. Germline CDR1 and CDR2: SEHNR and FQNEAQ (reference sequence). V was trimmed by 1 base and J by 9 bases, leaving 10 bases between them. The CDR3 totals 14 residues. The DNA of the CDR3 is TGTGCCAGCAGCTTAGACAGAAGTACTTCACCCCTCCACTTT. Translated: CASSLDRSTSPLHF.

This clonotype was observed at least ten times. This chain links TRBV6-1 with TRBJ1-1; no firm D call. Trimming pared 6 bases from V and 4 bases from J, leaving 15 bases between. Germline CDR1 is MNHNS and CDR2 is SASEGT. CDR3 length: 14 residues. In nucleotides, the CDR3 is TGTGCCAGCAGGGACTCAGGAGTAACCACTGAAGCTTTCTTT. This sequence encodes CASRDSGVTTEAFF.

This clonotype came up a few times. The genes are TRBV4-2 and TRBJ2-5; TRBD1 might be the D (5 bases). CDR1 and CDR2 (germline): LGHNA, YNFKEQ. V lost 1 base to trimming and J lost 2 bases, with 8 bases between them. The CDR3 consists of 14 residues. The CDR3 region is CASSQVQGQETQYF. CDR3 nucleotide sequence: TGTGCCAGCAGCCAAGTCCAGGGACAAGAGACCCAGTACTTC.

This clonotype was counted ten times or more. The genes are TRBV7-6 and TRBJ2-6, with D perhaps TRBD1 (6 bases). The CDR3 length is 16 residues. V was trimmed by 5 bases and J by 0 bases, leaving 11 bases between them. Germline V gene sequence: CDR1 SGHVS, CDR2 FNYEAQ. The CDR3 nucleotides are TGTGCCAGCAGCCAGACAGGTCGCTCTGGGGCCAACGTCCTGACTTTC. Its translation is CASSQTGRSGANVLTF.

There are many counts of this clonotype. The chain uses TRBV29-1 and TRBJ1-3; D unclear. The CDR3 loop spans 14 amino acids. Germline loops: CDR1 SQVTM, CDR2 ANQGSEA. The V and J ends lost 0 bases and 2 bases respectively, with 8 bases between them. The CDR3 sequence is CSVEEVAPGNTIYF. The CDR3 DNA follows: TGCAGCGTTGAAGAGGTAGCACCTGGAAACACCATATATTTT.

Many counts were recorded for this clonotype. This chain connects TRBV19 to TRBJ2-6; TRBD1 aligns across 11 bases. V lost 3 bases to trimming and J lost 1 base; unmatched junction nucleotides: 11. This CDR3 has 20 residues. Germline-derived CDR1 and CDR2 are LNHDA and SQIVND (reference sequence). DNA for the CDR3: TGTGCCAGTAGTATCAGGCTTGGCCGGGACAGGGGGTCTGGGGCCAACGTCCTGACTTTC. It codes for CASSIRLGRDRGSGANVLTF.

Ten or more counts support this clonotype. V usage is TRBV11-2 and J usage is TRBJ2-7; D not certain. Trimming took 5 bases from V and 3 from J, leaving 5 bases between them. This CDR3 region has 11 residues. Germline V gives CDR1 SGHAT, CDR2 FQNNGV. The CDR3 sequence: CASSRLYEQYF. The CDR3 region has the DNA TGTGCCAGCAGCCGCCTCTACGAGCAGTACTTC.

This clonotype was detected ten times or more. The rearrangement joins TRBV25-1 to TRBJ2-1; 10 bases fit TRBD1. This CDR3 region has 13 residues. The junction had 6 bases not matched to a gene; V was cut back by 6 bases and J by 10 bases. Looked up from germline, CDR1 is MGHDK and CDR2 is SYGVNS. The DNA of the CDR3 is TGTGCCAGCAGGGAGACAGGGGGCGTAGAGCAGTTCTTC. It is translated as CASRETGGVEQFF.

This clonotype occurred many times. The rearrangement uses TRBV10-1 and TRBJ1-4; D not resolved. CDR1 WNHNN and CDR2 SYGVQD come from the germline V gene (reference sequence). The CDR3 is 15 amino acids. V gave up 2 bases and J gave up 6 bases, with 13 bases separating them. CDR3: CASSEGQRPDEKLFF. In nucleotides, the CDR3 is TGCGCCAGCAGTGAGGGCCAGAGGCCCGATGAAAAACTGTTTTTT.

This clonotype was counted ten times or more. The CDR3 DNA follows: TGTGCCAGTAAATTGGGAGTGACTCCAGGGGAAAAACTGTTTTTT. Translated, it gives CASKLGVTPGEKLFF. The chain recombines TRBV19 with TRBJ1-4, with D maybe TRBD1 (5 bases). The V gene's germline CDR1 is LNHDA and CDR2 SQIVND (reference sequence). The length of the CDR3 is 15 residues. Trimming left V 7 bases short and J 8 bases short, with 20 bases between.

This clonotype showed up many times. The chain joins TRBV11-2 to TRBJ2-3; 12 bases line up with TRBD1. J lost 4 bases, V lost 3 bases, and 5 bases had no gene match. The germline V gene has CDR1 SGHAT and CDR2 FQNNGV. This CDR3 is built from 16 residues. In DNA, the CDR3 is TGTGCCAGCAGCTTGGGGACAGGGGGCATCGCAGATACGCAGTATTTT. Its protein is CASSLGTGGIADTQYF.

In this sample, this clonotype turned up many times. This chain connects TRBV7-9 to TRBJ2-1; TRBD2 agrees at 7 bases. Germline V gives CDR1 SEHNR, CDR2 FQNEAQ (reference sequence). With 5 bases clipped from V and 1 base from J, the junction kept 8 bases outside the gene matches. There are 16 residues in the CDR3. The CDR3 DNA reads TGTGCCAGCAGCCCTCTCGGGGGAGGGTCCTACAATGAGCAGTTCTTC. This sequence encodes CASSPLGGGSYNEQFF.

This clonotype has only a few counts. The J gene is TRBJ2-7, the V gene TRBV18, with 9 positions matching TRBD1. This CDR3 has 16 residues. The germline V gene encodes CDR1 KGHSH and CDR2 LQKENI. V was clipped by 2 bases and J by 3 bases; unmatched bases: 8. CDR3 sequence: CASSPTSGTGRYEQYF. In DNA, the CDR3 is TGTGCCAGCTCACCAACATCCGGGACAGGGCGCTACGAGCAGTACTTC.

This clonotype has only a few counts. J is TRBJ1-5 and V is TRBV10-3; 8 bases match TRBD1. Trimming took 5 bases from V and 8 from J; bases not matched to a gene: 8. This CDR3 is built from 14 residues. Germline values: CDR1 ENHRY, CDR2 SYGVKD. The CDR3 loop reads CAISLQGEDEPQHF. DNA for the CDR3: TGTGCCATCAGTCTACAGGGGGAAGACGAGCCCCAGCATTTT.

This clonotype came up a few times. The chain joins TRBV7-6 to TRBJ2-3; 10 bases line up with TRBD2. Germline V gene data show CDR1 as SGHVS and CDR2 as FNYEAQ. This CDR3 contains 15 residues. V trimming: 5 bases; J trimming: 5 bases; junction bases outside the gene matches: 7. In DNA form, the CDR3 reads TGTGCCAGCAGCCAGGGGACTAGCGTGCAAGATACGCAGTATTTT. This sequence encodes CASSQGTSVQDTQYF.

V usage is TRBV5-4 and J usage is TRBJ2-7; 10 bases fit TRBD2. Germline CDR1 is SGHNT and CDR2 is YYREEE (reference sequence). CDR3 length: 15 residues. Unmatched junction bases numbered 6, after V lost 5 bases and J lost 1 base. DNA of the CDR3: TGTGCCAGCAGTTTTAGCGGGGGGCGATCCTACGAGCAGTACTTC. Translated, it gives CASSFSGGRSYEQYF.

This clonotype appeared many times. The chain carries TRBV4-3 and TRBJ1-2, with D tentatively TRBD1 (6 bases). Trimming shortened V by 2 bases and J by 8 bases, and 21 bases separated the two germline ends. This CDR3 is built from 16 residues. CDR1 LGHNA and CDR2 YSLEER come from the germline V gene. The CDR3 loop reads CASSQTWTATAYGYTF. For the CDR3, the DNA is TGCGCCAGCAGCCAAACTTGGACAGCAACGGCCTACGGCTACACCTTC.

The chain has TRBV6-1 and TRBJ2-7; maybe TRBD1 (5 bases). The CDR3 extends over 15 amino acids. Per the germline V gene, CDR1 is MNHNS and CDR2 is SASEGT. V was trimmed by 0 bases and J by 2 bases, leaving 11 bases between them. CDR3 coding DNA: TGTGCCAGCAGTGAAGCGGCACAGGCTACCTACGAGCAGTACTTC. This gives the protein CASSEAAQATYEQYF.